The 5 T cell receptor delta chains in this list originate from one sample, sequenced in a study of intestinal T cells in coeliac disease. The bulk TRD library came from about 160 ng of biopsy DNA amplified with BIOMED-2 primers. TCRdb called clones from the multiplex PCR reads again using CATT. The sample lists fewer than 650 delta-chain clones, roughly three fifths occurring once. For each case, the template was genomic DNA from ten roughly 4.6-µm formalin-fixed paraffin-embedded scrolls. Sequencing was done on a sample of a duodenal biopsy. The receptors originated from a human donor with celiac disease.

V usage is TRDV1 and J usage is TRDJ1; 12 bases align to TRDD3. TCRdb does not report a J gene; here it was assigned by matching the DNA to germline references. The CDR3 loop spans 21 amino acids. Germline loops: CDR1 TSWWSYY, CDR2 QGS. After removal of 4 bases from V and 4 bases from J, the junction contained 22 bases not matched to a gene. CDR3 bases: TGTGCTCTTGGGGGACTCTTGACTGGGGGATACCTAGGGCGACTCATCGATAAACTCATCTTT. As protein: CALGGLLTGGYLGRLIDKLIF.

This clone is judged hyperexpanded. This chain connects TRDV2 to TRDJ1, with TRDD3 matching over 7 bases. This CDR3 spans 22 amino acids. J lost 1 base, V lost 0 bases, and 25 bases had no gene match. Germline assignment: CDR1 GEAIGNYY and CDR2 EKD. The CDR3 DNA reads TGTGCCTGTGACACCGTACGGTACTGGGGATTCATAAGGGGAGGGTGCACCGATAAACTCATCTTT. This codes for CACDTVRYWGFIRGGCTDKLIF.

Regarding this clone: A read error is the likely source, as a far larger clone sits one nucleotide away. As DNA, the CDR3 is TGTGCTCTTGGGGAACTGGGAGTAATCCTACGGGTTCCGGGGGACCTCCCTTACACCGATAAACTCATCTTT. Protein sequence: CALGELGVILRVPGDLPYTDKLIF. The chain combines TRDV1 with TRDJ1, with D perhaps being TRDD2 or TRDD3 (6 bases each). Here the J gene came from matching the DNA to germline, since TCRdb omits it. The CDR3 is 24 amino acids. V lost 0 bases to trimming and J lost 0 bases, with 35 bases between them. From germline, CDR1 is TSWWSYY and CDR2 QGS.

No call exists for the J gene, whereas the V gene is TRDV1; the table's TRDD3 call for D was not verified on the DNA. The germline V gene encodes CDR1 TSWWSYY and CDR2 QGS. There are 26 residues in the CDR3. The chain's CDR3 is CALGEALPHGAGVLGDTDGRIKTLFF. CDR3 DNA sequence: TGTGCTCTTGGGGAAGCCCTTCCTCATGGGGCGGGTGTACTGGGGGATACAGATGGCCGGATAAAAACCCTCTTCTTC.

DNA for the CDR3: TGTGCTCTTGGGGAAGTACCCCCCACGGTCTGGGGGATATCCATCACCGATAAACTCATCTTT. Its translation is CALGEVPPTVWGISITDKLIF. The gene calls are TRDV1 and TRDJ1, with 10 bases aligning to TRDD3. TCRdb records no J gene; here it was assigned by comparing the DNA to germline. Germline CDR1 reads TSWWSYY; CDR2 reads QGS. The CDR3 is 21 residues long. V lost 2 bases to trimming and J lost 1 base; unmatched junction nucleotides: 19.